The 18 T cell receptor beta chains given below trace back to one sample, sequenced in a study of T-cell memory formation after mild COVID-19. Using its own MiXCR run on the 5' RACE reads, TCRdb lists one record per CDR3 protein. The table records 65,000 to 90,000 distinct CDR3 sequences, roughly 13% of them present only once. Sequenced material: PBMCs or a T cell subset sorted from them (not recorded which). All receptors derive from a man younger than 35 who had mild COVID-19 (a few samples of this study predate the infection). Cell type and time point are not known.

This clonotype has a handful of counts. The chain combines TRBV12-3 or TRBV12-4 with TRBJ1-1; D is ambiguous. CDR3 size: 17 residues. The V and J ends lost 3 bases and 2 bases respectively, with 19 bases between them. In nucleotides, the CDR3 is TGTGCCAGCAGTTTTCGGGTCCTAGAGGGTTCCAACACTGAAGCTTTCTTT. Residues: CASSFRVLEGSNTEAFF.

V usage is TRBV7-9 and J usage is TRBJ1-6; the D gene is possibly TRBD1 (6 bases). Per the germline V gene, CDR1 is SEHNR and CDR2 is FQNEAQ (reference sequence). Trimming took off 5 bases at V and 10 bases at J, with 18 bases between the two ends. The CDR3 is made up of 15 amino acids. The CDR3 nucleotides read TGTGCCAGCAGCCCCTTTAGGGGGTTGGGATCACCCCTCCACTTT. It encodes CASSPFRGLGSPLHF.

This clonotype was counted only a few times. J is TRBJ2-7 and V is TRBV9; D is unclear. Per the germline V gene, CDR1 is SGDLS and CDR2 is YYNGEE. The CDR3 sequence is 15 residues long. The V and J ends lost 0 bases and 0 bases respectively, with 10 bases between them. CDR3: CASSVAAGISYEQYF. CDR3 DNA sequence: TGTGCCAGCAGCGTAGCGGCAGGAATCTCCTACGAGCAGTACTTC.

This clonotype was counted a few times. The genes are TRBV21-1 and TRBJ2-7; the table gives TRBD2 as D, unverified against the DNA. TRBV21-1 is marked as a pseudogene. This CDR3 region has 16 residues. The CDR3 loop is CATIPPTSGGTYEQYF. The CDR3 DNA reads as TGTGCCACCATACCCCCGACTAGCGGGGGGACGTACGAGCAGTACTTC.

This clonotype counts as medium-sized. V usage is TRBV4-3 and J usage is TRBJ1-3; D unclear. CDR1 is LGHNA, CDR2 YSLEER, per germline. There are 16 residues in the CDR3. V was trimmed by 0 bases and J by 0 bases, leaving 9 bases between them. CDR3 coding DNA: TGCGCCAGCAGCCAAGATGGGGAATCCTCTGGAAACACCATATATTTT. Its translation: CASSQDGESSGNTIYF.

The J gene is TRBJ1-2, the V gene TRBV7-9; a possible D gene is TRBD1 (5 bases). V was shortened by 5 bases and J by 0 bases, with 10 bases between the two germline ends. The CDR3 sequence is 14 residues long. Germline CDR1 reads SEHNR; CDR2 reads FQNEAQ (reference sequence). The CDR3 is CASSRPGPNYGYTF. Here the CDR3 DNA reads TGTGCCAGCAGCCGCCCGGGGCCTAACTATGGCTACACCTTC.

This chain connects TRBV10-2 to TRBJ2-1; D is perhaps TRBD1 or TRBD2 (5 bases each). The CDR3 length is 13 residues. The germline V gene has CDR1 WSHSY and CDR2 SAAADI. V lost 7 bases to trimming and J lost 7 bases, with 14 bases between them. CDR3 protein: CASMGDLSNEQFF. The CDR3 DNA follows: TGCGCCAGCATGGGGGATTTGAGTAATGAGCAGTTCTTC.

The chain links TRBV12-3 or TRBV12-4 to TRBJ2-7; possibly TRBD1 or TRBD2 for D (7 bases each). This CDR3 is 15 amino acids long. Trimming left V 7 bases short and J 5 bases short, with 21 bases between. The CDR3 DNA is TGTGCCAGCACAGGGGGGGGCCTTCGAAGGGACGAGCAGTACTTC. Residues: CASTGGGLRRDEQYF.

This clonotype was seen a handful of times. The chain joins TRBV6-2 or TRBV6-3 to TRBJ2-3; 7 bases align to TRBD2. Per germline, CDR1 MNHEY and CDR2 SVGEGT. The CDR3 extends over 14 amino acids. The trim removed 6 bases at V and 5 bases at J, leaving 8 bases unmatched. The chain's CDR3 is CASSDRLAEDTQYF. The CDR3 DNA is TGTGCCAGCAGCGACCGGCTAGCGGAAGATACGCAGTATTTT.

This clonotype turned up a few times. V and J are TRBV6-1 and TRBJ1-5; TRBD1 is a possible D gene (5 bases). The CDR3 has 15 residues. The V gene lost 0 bases and the J gene lost 6 bases, with 12 bases spanning the gap. CDR1 is MNHNS and CDR2 is SASEGT in the germline V gene. DNA for the CDR3: TGTGCCAGCAGTGAAGCGGAGGGGAGGGGTCAGCCCCAGCATTTT. It encodes CASSEAEGRGQPQHF.

J is TRBJ2-6 and V is TRBV13; D is ambiguous. The V end was cut by 5 bases, the J end by 0 bases, with 14 bases between. The V gene's germline CDR1 is PRHDT and CDR2 FYEKMQ (reference sequence). The CDR3 contains 17 residues. The CDR3 loop reads CASSLETEYSGANVLTF. CDR3 coding DNA: TGTGCCAGCAGCCTAGAGACTGAATACTCTGGGGCCAACGTCCTGACTTTC. Full variable domain (remainder filled in from reference TRBV13 and TRBJ2-6): AAGVIQSPRHLIKEKRETATLKCYPIPRHDTVYWYQQGPGQDPQFLISFYEKMQSDKGSIPDRFSAQQFSDYHSELNMSSLELGDSALYFCASSLETEYSGANVLTFGAGSRLTVL.

This clonotype was recorded a few times. This chain connects TRBV29-1 to TRBJ1-2; D possibly corresponds to TRBD1 (5 bases). V dropped 5 bases and J dropped 5 bases, with 15 bases sitting between them. The CDR3 is 13 residues long. Germline V CDR1 and CDR2: SQVTM, ANQGSEA. The CDR3 nucleotides read TGCAGCGTTATATTCGGGACGGTATATGGCTACACCTTC. Translation: CSVIFGTVYGYTF.

This clonotype was seen only a few times. The genes are TRBV14 and TRBJ2-7; D call uncertain. Germline CDR1 and CDR2: SGHDN and FVKESK. V dropped 1 base and J dropped 6 bases, with 7 bases sitting between them. CDR3 length equals 12 residues. In nucleotides, the CDR3 is TGTGCCAGCAGCCAAGGGGGTTCCGAGCAGTACGTC. Translation gives CASSQGGSEQYV.

CDR3 residues: CSARDRATYEQYF. Here the CDR3 DNA reads TGCAGTGCGCGGGACAGGGCAACCTACGAGCAGTACTTC. The rearrangement joins TRBV20-1 to TRBJ2-7; 9 nucleotides agree with TRBD1. J was trimmed by 2 bases and V by 6 bases; bases with no gene match: 5. This CDR3 comprises 13 residues. Per the germline V gene, CDR1 is DFQATT and CDR2 is SNEGSKA (reference sequence).

The V gene is TRBV2, the J gene TRBJ1-5; D gene uncertain. CDR3 length equals 12 residues. Germline CDR1 is SNHLY and CDR2 is FYNNEI. Trimming cost V 7 bases and J 3 bases, with 7 bases left between them. CDR3 sequence: CASKPYNQPQHF. CDR3 DNA sequence: TGTGCCAGCAAGCCCTACAATCAGCCCCAGCATTTT. The entire variable domain, with the rest obtained from reference TRBV2 and TRBJ1-5, is as follows: EPEVTQTPSHQVTQMGQEVILRCVPISNHLYFYWYRQILGQKVEFLVSFYNNEISEKSEIFDDQFSVERPDGSNFTLKIRSTKLEDSAMYFCASKPYNQPQHFGDGTRLSIL.

The rearrangement joins TRBV5-5 to TRBJ2-3; a weak D match, TRBD2 (5 bases). Germline CDR1 is SGHKS and CDR2 is YYEKEE (reference sequence). The CDR3 is 17 residues long. The ends were cut back, 4 bases at V and 2 bases at J, with 20 bases in the middle. CDR3 in DNA: TGTGCCAGCAGCGTCCGGGATCCCCCGTCGTCCACAGATACGCAGTATTTT. Protein sequence: CASSVRDPPSSTDTQYF.

This clonotype has a count of ten or more. The chain joins TRBV7-2 to TRBJ2-1; 8 bases are a match to TRBD2. V gave up 3 bases and J gave up 7 bases; unmatched junction bases: 2. Looked up from germline, CDR1 is SGHTA and CDR2 is FQGNSA. CDR3 length equals 13 residues. Written as DNA, the CDR3 is TGTGCCAGCAGCTTGGCGGGAGGAAATGAGCAGTTCTTC. Translated, it gives CASSLAGGNEQFF. Full variable domain (remainder filled in from reference TRBV7-2 and TRBJ2-1): GAGVSQSPSNKVTEKGKDVELRCDPISGHTALYWYRQSLGQGLEFLIYFQGNSAPDKSGLPSDRFSAERTGGSVSTLTIQRTQQEDSAVYLCASSLAGGNEQFFGPGTRLTVL.

The rearrangement joins TRBV6-2 or TRBV6-3 to TRBJ2-5; the match to TRBD1 covers 11 bases. Germline V gene sequence: CDR1 MNHEY, CDR2 SVGEGT. J lost 5 bases, V lost 7 bases, and 9 bases had no gene match. The CDR3 is 15 residues long. Here the CDR3 reads CASNKDRGLGETQYF. The CDR3 nucleotides are TGTGCCAGCAACAAGGACAGGGGGCTGGGCGAGACCCAGTACTTC.